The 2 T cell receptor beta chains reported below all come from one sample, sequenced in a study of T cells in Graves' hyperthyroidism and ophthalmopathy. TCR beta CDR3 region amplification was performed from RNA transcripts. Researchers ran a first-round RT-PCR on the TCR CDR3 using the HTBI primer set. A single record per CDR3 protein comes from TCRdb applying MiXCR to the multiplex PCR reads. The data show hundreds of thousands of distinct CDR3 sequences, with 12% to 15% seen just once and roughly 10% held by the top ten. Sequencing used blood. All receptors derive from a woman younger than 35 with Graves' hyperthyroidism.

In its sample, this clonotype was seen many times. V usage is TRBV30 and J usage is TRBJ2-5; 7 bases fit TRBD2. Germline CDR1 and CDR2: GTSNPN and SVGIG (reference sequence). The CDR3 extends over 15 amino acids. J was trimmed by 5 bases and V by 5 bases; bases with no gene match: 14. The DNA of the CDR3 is TGTGCCTGGGGCCCCGGGACTACCGATGGGGAGACCCAGTACTTC. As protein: CAWGPGTTDGETQYF.

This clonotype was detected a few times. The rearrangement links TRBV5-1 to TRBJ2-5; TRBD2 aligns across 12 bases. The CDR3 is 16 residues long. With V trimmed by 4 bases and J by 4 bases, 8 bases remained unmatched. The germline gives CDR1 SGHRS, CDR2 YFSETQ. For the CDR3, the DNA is TGCGCCAGCAGCCCGACTAGCGGGAGCCGGGCAGAGACCCAGTACTTC. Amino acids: CASSPTSGSRAETQYF.